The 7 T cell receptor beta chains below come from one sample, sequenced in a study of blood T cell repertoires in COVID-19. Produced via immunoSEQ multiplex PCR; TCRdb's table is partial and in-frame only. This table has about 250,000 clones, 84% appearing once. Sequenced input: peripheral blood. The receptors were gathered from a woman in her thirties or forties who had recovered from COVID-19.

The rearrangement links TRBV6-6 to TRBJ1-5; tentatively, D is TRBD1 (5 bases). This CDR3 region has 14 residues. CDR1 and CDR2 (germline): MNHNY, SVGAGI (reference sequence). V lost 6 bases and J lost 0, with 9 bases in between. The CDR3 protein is CASSYGASNQPQHF. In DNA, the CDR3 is TGTGCCAGCAGCTACGGGGCTAGCAATCAGCCCCAGCATTTT.

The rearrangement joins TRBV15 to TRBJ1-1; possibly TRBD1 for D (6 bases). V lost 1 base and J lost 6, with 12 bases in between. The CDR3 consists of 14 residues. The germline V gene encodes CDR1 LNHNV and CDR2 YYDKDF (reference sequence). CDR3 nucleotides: TGTGCCACCAGCAGAGTGGGGGGGGCCGCTGAAGCTTTCTTT. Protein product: CATSRVGGAAEAFF.

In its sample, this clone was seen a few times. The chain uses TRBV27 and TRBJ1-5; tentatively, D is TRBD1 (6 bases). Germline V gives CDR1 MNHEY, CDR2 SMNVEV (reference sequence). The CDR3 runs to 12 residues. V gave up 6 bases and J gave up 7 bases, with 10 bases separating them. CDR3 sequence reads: CASSSTGQPQHF. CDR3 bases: TGTGCCAGCAGCTCAACAGGGCAGCCCCAGCATTTT.

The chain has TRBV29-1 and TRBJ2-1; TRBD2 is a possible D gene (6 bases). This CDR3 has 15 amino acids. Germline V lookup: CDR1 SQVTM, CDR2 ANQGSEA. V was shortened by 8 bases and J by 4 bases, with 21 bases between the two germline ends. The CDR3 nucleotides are TGCAGCCACAGCGCCGTAGCGGAGCCGTACAATGAGCAGTTCTTC. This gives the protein CSHSAVAEPYNEQFF.

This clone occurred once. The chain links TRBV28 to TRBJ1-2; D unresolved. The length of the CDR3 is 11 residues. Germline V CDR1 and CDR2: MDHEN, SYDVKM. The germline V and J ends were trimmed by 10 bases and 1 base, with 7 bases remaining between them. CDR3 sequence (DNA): TGTGCCACCGGGGATAACTATGGCTACACCTTC. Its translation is CATGDNYGYTF.

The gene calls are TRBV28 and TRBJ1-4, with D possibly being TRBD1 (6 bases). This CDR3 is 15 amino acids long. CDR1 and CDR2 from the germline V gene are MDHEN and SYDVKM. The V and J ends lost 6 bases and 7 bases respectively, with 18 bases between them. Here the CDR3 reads CASSHQQGQSEKLFF. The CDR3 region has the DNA TGTGCCAGCAGCCACCAACAGGGACAAAGTGAAAAACTGTTTTTT.

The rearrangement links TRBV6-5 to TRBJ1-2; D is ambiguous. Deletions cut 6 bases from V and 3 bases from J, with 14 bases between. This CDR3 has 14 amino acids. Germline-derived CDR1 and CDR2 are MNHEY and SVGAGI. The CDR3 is CASSLDVTYYGYTF. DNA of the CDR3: TGTGCCAGCAGCCTTGATGTTACTTACTATGGCTACACCTTC.